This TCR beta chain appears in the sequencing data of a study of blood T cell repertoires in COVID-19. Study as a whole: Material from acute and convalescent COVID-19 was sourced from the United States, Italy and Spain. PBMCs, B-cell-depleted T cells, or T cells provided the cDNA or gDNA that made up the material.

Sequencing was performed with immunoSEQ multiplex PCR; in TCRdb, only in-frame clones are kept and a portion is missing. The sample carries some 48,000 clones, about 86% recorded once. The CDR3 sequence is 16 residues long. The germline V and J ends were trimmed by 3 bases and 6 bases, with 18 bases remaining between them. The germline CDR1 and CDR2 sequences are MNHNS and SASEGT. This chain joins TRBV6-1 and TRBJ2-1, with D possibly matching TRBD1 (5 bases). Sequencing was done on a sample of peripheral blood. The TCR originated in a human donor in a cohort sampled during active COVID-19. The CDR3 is CASSEKTPKGINEQFF. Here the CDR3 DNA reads TGTGCCAGCAGTGAGAAGACCCCCAAGGGGATCAATGAGCAGTTCTTC.